This T cell receptor beta chain was obtained from a study of patients and donors after allogeneic stem cell transplantation (dated by TCRdb to the early 2020s). Receptor libraries were prepared by RT-PCR. Data came from a NextSeq 550. The public reads were reanalyzed by TCRdb: fastp trimming at Q25, MiXCR alignment, in-frame beta chains only. All rows with the same CDR3 protein become a single entry with the most common DNA and genes. This sample has approximately 150,000 distinct CDR3 sequences in its table, and 30% of those were observed once. 3.2% of the sample lies in the top ten. From its cysteine to its phenylalanine, the CDR3 spans 16 amino acids. The DNA shown is the 48-base CDR3, in frame from base 1. V is pared back by 5 bases and J by 4 bases, with 20 bases lying between the germline termini. CDR1 and CDR2 were assigned from the germline V gene (reference sequence) as SEHNR and FQNEAQ. This clonotype appeared many times. Its antigen is currently not known. Per-base quality was not reported, and no clone a single base away is much larger than it.

This clonotype was sampled from a human donor who was either an allogeneic HSCT recipient or a stem cell or donor lymphocyte infusion donor (not recorded which). It is not recorded whose cells these are; they may come from a transplant donor. Sequencing used blood, either unsorted or a sorted T cell fraction (not recorded which). Recombination linked TRBV7-9 to TRBJ1-2; no D gene call is confident. The CDR3 here reads CASSNTEPWAPYGYTF. The sequenced DNA: TGTGCCAGCAGCAACACAGAACCCTGGGCCCCCTATGGCTACACCTTC.